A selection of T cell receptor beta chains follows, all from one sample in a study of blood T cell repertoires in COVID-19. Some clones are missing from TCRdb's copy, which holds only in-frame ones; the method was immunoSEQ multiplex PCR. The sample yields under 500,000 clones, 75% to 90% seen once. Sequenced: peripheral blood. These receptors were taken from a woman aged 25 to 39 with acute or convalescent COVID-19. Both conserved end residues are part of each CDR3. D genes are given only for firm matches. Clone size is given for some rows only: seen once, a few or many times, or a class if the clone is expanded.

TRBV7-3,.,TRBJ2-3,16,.,TGTGCCAGCAGCCAACAGGGAGGGGAAAGGACAGATACGCAGTATTTT,CASSQQGGERTDTQYF
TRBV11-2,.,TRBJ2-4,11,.,TGTGCCACCTCTTCGGGAAACATTCAGTACTTC,CATSSGNIQYF
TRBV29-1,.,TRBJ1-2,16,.,TGCAGCGTTGAAGATCCACCCCGGGGGTCTACCTATGGCTACACCTTC,CSVEDPPRGSTYGYTF
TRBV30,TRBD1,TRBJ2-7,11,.,TGTGCCTGGGGACAGGGCTACGAGCAGTACTTC,CAWGQGYEQYF
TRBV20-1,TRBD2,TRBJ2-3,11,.,TGCAGTCCCCAGGCGGGAGGTACGCAGTATTTT,CSPQAGGTQYF
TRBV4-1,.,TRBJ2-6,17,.,TGCGCCAGCAGCCAAGATTTTCGGGAAAAAGGGGCCAACGTCCTGACTTTC,CASSQDFREKGANVLTF
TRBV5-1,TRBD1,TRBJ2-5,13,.,TGCGCCTCGACAGGGACGACTGGTGAGACCCAGTACTTC,CASTGTTGETQYF
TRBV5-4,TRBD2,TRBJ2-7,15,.,TGTGCCAGCAGCTTGGGGCGCGGGGGGACCTACGAGCAGTACTTC,CASSLGRGGTYEQYF
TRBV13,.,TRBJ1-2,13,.,TGTGCCAGCAGCCGGGGGTCCTTCTATGGCTACACCTTC,CASSRGSFYGYTF
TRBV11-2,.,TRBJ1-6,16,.,TGTGCCAGCACCCTGACAAGTAGCTCCTATAATTCACCCCTCCACTTT,CASTLTSSSYNSPLHF
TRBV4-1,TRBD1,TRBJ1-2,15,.,TGCGCCAGCAGCCAAGCCGGGACAGAGAACTATGGCTACACCTTC,CASSQAGTENYGYTF
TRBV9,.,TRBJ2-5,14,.,TGTGCCAGCAGCGTAGGTCCTAGAGGAGAGACCCAGTACTTC,CASSVGPRGETQYF
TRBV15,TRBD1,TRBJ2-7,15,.,TGTGCCACCAGCAGAGTCCGGGACAGGGACTACGAGCAGTACTTC,CATSRVRDRDYEQYF
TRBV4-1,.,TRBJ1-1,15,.,TGCGCCAGCAGCCTAAAGGCGGGCATAGTCACTGAAGCTTTCTTT,CASSLKAGIVTEAFF
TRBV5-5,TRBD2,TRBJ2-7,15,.,TGTGCCAGCAGCTTGGATGGACTAGCAACCTACGAGCAGTACTTC,CASSLDGLATYEQYF
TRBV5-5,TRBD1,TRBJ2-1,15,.,TGTGCCAGCAGACCCGGGACAGGGATTCTCCATGAGCAGTTCTTC,CASRPGTGILHEQFF
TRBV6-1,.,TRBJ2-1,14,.,TGTGCCAGCAGTGAGGGACTGGGTATCTATGAGCAGTTCTTC,CASSEGLGIYEQFF
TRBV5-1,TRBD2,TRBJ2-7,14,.,TGCGCCAGCAGCCTGACGGGGCGGGAGTACGAGCAGTACTTC,CASSLTGREYEQYF
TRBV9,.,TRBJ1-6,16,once,TGTGCCAGCAGCGCCACCGCCAGGGCCCGAGATTCACCCCTCCACTTT,CASSATARARDSPLHF
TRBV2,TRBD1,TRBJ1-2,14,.,TGTGCCAGCAGTCAACAGGGGTTCGGCTATGGCTACACCTTC,CASSQQGFGYGYTF
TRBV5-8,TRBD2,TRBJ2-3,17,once,TGTGCCAGCAGCGACCCTAGCGGGGGGGCATTCAGGGATACGCAGTATTTT,CASSDPSGGAFRDTQYF
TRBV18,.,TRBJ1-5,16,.,TGTGCCAGCTCACCAGACAGGCCAGATAGCAATCAGCCCCAGCATTTT,CASSPDRPDSNQPQHF
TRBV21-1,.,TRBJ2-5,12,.,TGTGCCAGCAGCACTAATGAAGAGACCCAGTACTTC,CASSTNEETQYF
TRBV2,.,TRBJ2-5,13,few,TGTGCCAGCAGTCAGGACATTGGAGAGACCCAGTACTTC,CASSQDIGETQYF
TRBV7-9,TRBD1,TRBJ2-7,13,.,TGTGCCAGCAGCGGAGACAGGGGGCTCGAGCAGTACTTC,CASSGDRGLEQYF
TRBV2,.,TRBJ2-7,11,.,TGTGCCAGCGCGGCCCGGGGCGAGCAGTACTTC,CASAARGEQYF
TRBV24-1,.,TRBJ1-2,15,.,TGTGCCACCAGTGATTCCCGACGGGAAACCTATGGCTACACCTTC,CATSDSRRETYGYTF
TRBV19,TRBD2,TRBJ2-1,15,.,TGTGCCAGTAGTGTACTAGCGGGGGGAAGTTATGAGCAGTTCTTC,CASSVLAGGSYEQFF
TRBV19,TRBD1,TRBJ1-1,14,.,TGTGCCAGTAGGTCGACAGGGTTGAACACTGAAGCTTTCTTT,CASRSTGLNTEAFF
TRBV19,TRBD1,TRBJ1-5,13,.,TGTGCCAGTAGTTCACAGGGGAGGCAGCCCCAGCATTTT,CASSSQGRQPQHF
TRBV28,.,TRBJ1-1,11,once,TGTGCCAGCAATTCCTACACTGAAGCTTTCTTT,CASNSYTEAFF
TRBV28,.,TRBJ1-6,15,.,TGTGCCAGCAGCGGAGCTTCCCACTATAATTCACCCCTCCACTTT,CASSGASHYNSPLHF
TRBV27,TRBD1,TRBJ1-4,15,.,TGTGCCAGCAGTCCCCTGGGACAGGGGAGAGAAAAACTGTTTTTT,CASSPLGQGREKLFF
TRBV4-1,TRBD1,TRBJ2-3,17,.,TGCGCCAGCAGCCAAGGATTCGACAGGGGGCCCACGGATACGCAGTATTTT,CASSQGFDRGPTDTQYF
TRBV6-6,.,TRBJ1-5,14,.,TGTGCCAGCAGTTACCAGGACAGTTATCAGCCCCAGCATTTT,CASSYQDSYQPQHF
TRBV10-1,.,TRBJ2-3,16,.,TGCGCCAGCAGTGGATACTACGGGGGTAGCACAGATACGCAGTATTTT,CASSGYYGGSTDTQYF